Listed below are T cell receptor beta chains from one sample, sequenced in a study of cytomegalovirus exposure and HLA in healthy donors. This table comes from immunoSEQ multiplex PCR, and its TCRdb copy is limited to in-frame clones, with some not included. This sample yields approximately 180,000 clones, of which roughly 82% are seen a single time; more than 1.4% belongs to the top ten. Sequencing was done on a sample of PBMCs. These receptors were taken from a woman aged 18-29 years in good health and CMV-seronegative. Each CDR3 is given with its conserved first and last residue. Each record gives: V gene, J gene, D gene, clone size, CDR3 protein, CDR3 DNA. D genes are given only for firm matches. Expanded clones are given a class, and other clones once, few, many or no size at all.

v_gene: TRBV10-3
j_gene: TRBJ2-2
d_gene: TRBD2
abundance: .
CDR3aa: CAISEGTSVGELFF
CDR3nt: TGTGCCATCAGTGAGGGGACTAGCGTCGGGGAGCTGTTTTTT

v_gene: TRBV18
j_gene: TRBJ1-1
d_gene: .
abundance: .
CDR3aa: CASSSNRDTEAFF
CDR3nt: TGTGCCAGCTCATCCAACAGGGACACTGAAGCTTTCTTT

v_gene: TRBV27
j_gene: TRBJ1-6
d_gene: TRBD1
abundance: .
CDR3aa: CASNIGGSNSPLHF
CDR3nt: TGTGCCAGCAACATAGGGGGCTCGAATTCACCCCTCCACTTT

v_gene: TRBV6-5
j_gene: TRBJ2-3
d_gene: TRBD1
abundance: .
CDR3aa: CASSTSQGDTQYF
CDR3nt: TGTGCCAGCAGCACCTCACAGGGGGATACGCAGTATTTT

v_gene: TRBV6-1
j_gene: TRBJ2-7
d_gene: TRBD1
abundance: .
CDR3aa: CASSEAGQGHYSYEQYF
CDR3nt: TGTGCCAGCAGTGAAGCTGGACAGGGCCACTACTCCTACGAGCAGTACTTC

v_gene: TRBV2
j_gene: TRBJ1-2
d_gene: TRBD1
abundance: few
CDR3aa: CASRPLTGNLYGYTF
CDR3nt: TGTGCCAGCAGACCCTTGACAGGGAACCTCTATGGCTACACCTTC

v_gene: TRBV6-5
j_gene: TRBJ1-4
d_gene: TRBD1
abundance: few
CDR3aa: CASGTGEVEKLFF
CDR3nt: TGTGCCAGCGGGACAGGGGAGGTTGAAAAACTGTTTTTT

v_gene: TRBV18
j_gene: TRBJ2-4
d_gene: TRBD1
abundance: .
CDR3aa: CASREGQGSSFQKGIQYF
CDR3nt: TGTGCCAGCCGAGAAGGACAGGGGTCCTCGTTCCAAAAGGGTATTCAGTACTTC

v_gene: TRBV7-6
j_gene: TRBJ2-5
d_gene: TRBD2
abundance: .
CDR3aa: CASSFWGGRTETQYF
CDR3nt: TGTGCCAGCAGCTTTTGGGGGGGTAGAACGGAGACCCAGTACTTC

v_gene: TRBV25-1
j_gene: TRBJ2-4
d_gene: .
abundance: .
CDR3aa: CASSLGAWDIQYF
CDR3nt: TGTGCCAGCAGTTTGGGGGCTTGGGACATTCAGTACTTC

v_gene: TRBV5-4
j_gene: TRBJ1-3
d_gene: TRBD1
abundance: .
CDR3aa: CASSFDRVGNTIYF
CDR3nt: TGTGCCAGCAGCTTTGACAGGGTTGGAAACACCATATATTTT

v_gene: TRBV9
j_gene: TRBJ1-1
d_gene: .
abundance: .
CDR3aa: CASSAVARLNTEAFF
CDR3nt: TGTGCCAGCAGCGCTGTAGCTCGGTTGAACACTGAAGCTTTCTTT

v_gene: TRBV25-1
j_gene: TRBJ2-3
d_gene: .
abundance: .
CDR3aa: CASSADIDTDTQYF
CDR3nt: TGTGCCAGCAGTGCTGACATAGACACAGATACGCAGTATTTT

v_gene: TRBV6-5
j_gene: TRBJ2-3
d_gene: .
abundance: once
CDR3aa: CASSTPGTSTDTQYF
CDR3nt: TGTGCCAGCAGTACCCCAGGGACTAGCACAGATACGCAGTATTTT

v_gene: TRBV7-9
j_gene: TRBJ2-5
d_gene: .
abundance: .
CDR3aa: CASRGNRASGETQYF
CDR3nt: TGTGCCAGCAGAGGTAACAGGGCTTCAGGGGAGACCCAGTACTTC